This T cell receptor (beta chain) was retrieved from a study of shared clonotypes between healthy human individuals. With 1 base clipped from V and 4 bases from J, the junction kept 10 bases outside the gene matches. The CDR3 spans 18 residues. Per germline, CDR1 SGHRS and CDR2 YFSETQ. The authors' processing: For the immunoSEQ data, sequences were junction-only without quality scores, so filtering differed. The data were produced by immunoSEQ multiplex PCR, yet TCRdb's version contains in-frame clones alone and is incomplete. V and J calls and clone size come straight from that table; D and trimming were deduced from the DNA. The sample holds 1 million to 1.2 million clones, roughly 77% seen once.

This receptor was identified in a man between 18 and 35 years old in good health. Some clones in this sample may be carry-over from other donors' samples. The sequenced sample was memory CD4+ T cells from PBMCs. Subset denoted: CD45RA-negative fraction. The chain couples TRBV5-1 to TRBJ2-2, with TRBD1 identical over 10 bases. CDR3 residues: CASSLIDRGRTPTGELFF. CDR3 coding DNA: TGCGCCAGCAGCTTGATCGACAGGGGGCGAACCCCCACCGGGGAGCTGTTTTTT.